This T cell receptor beta chain came from a study of shared clonotypes between healthy human individuals (dated by TCRdb to 2020 to 2021). Some background on the complete study: The cohort comprised a couple of women and a few men aged 18 to 49 years. Per donor, three plates each were used for CD4 naive and CD4 memory, two for CD8 naive, and one for CD8 memory. To estimate repertoire size and how much clonotype sharing occurs between individuals, the study deeply sequenced the blood TCR repertoires of five healthy adults. To increase sequencing depth and limit assay-specific biases, different laboratories used diverse techniques to prepare libraries and sequence TCR repertoires. Per donor, leukapheresis produced somewhere between about 0.94 and 10 billion PBMCs.

TCR CDR3 regions were amplified from genomic DNA by multiplex PCR using the deep immunoSEQ assay. Extracted genomic DNA from each cell subset was spread evenly across all wells of several immunoSEQ 96-well plates, with each plate serving as a replicate. For sorted subsets, approximately 190 ng of genomic DNA, equivalent to around 31,000 T cell genomes, went into each replicate PCR. The purified libraries were quantified using a Qubit 3.0 fluorometer, sized with a Bioanalyzer 2100, and then quantified again using the KAPA Library Quantification kit. Each immunoSEQ 96-well plate was sequenced on its own single-read 150-cycle Illumina NextSeq 550 flow cell. Per the source publication's procedure: Because only junctional sequences without quality scores were contained in the immunoSEQ output, filtering matching that applied to full-length reads could not be performed. Sequences were annotated with PyIR, a Python wrapper for IgBLAST v1.9, and V/J genes and CDR3 were assigned using IMGT germline references. Reads with weak V/J assignments (E-value above 1e-6), missing CDR3, stop codons, out-of-frame junctions, or ambiguous translated residues were removed. V3J clonotypes were defined by identical inferred V gene, J gene, and CDR3 amino acid sequence. To compute the percentage overlap between repertoires, the number of shared unique clonotypes was divided by the size of the smaller repertoire. Three approaches were used to assess repertoire richness: RTK rarefaction, the Chao1 estimator, and Recon v2.1 estimates of unobserved clonotypes. Generation probabilities were computed with OLGA for all TCRbeta clonotypes obtained by the gDNA method from a handful of donors. Drawn from immuneACCESS, this table holds only the in-frame rearrangements with V and J called that TCRdb kept. Clones are partly lost; checked studies trace under half to an unresolved V gene and leave the rest unexplained. Clone size and V and J calls were adopted from that table, with D and trimming inferred from the DNA. This sample lists about 2 million clones; roughly 94% were detected once. The ten largest make up 0.13% of the sample.

CDR1 and CDR2 (SGHRS, YFSETQ) derive from the germline V gene. V has 2 bases trimmed and J has 1 base trimmed; junction bases matching no gene number 10. Measured from the cysteine to the phenylalanine, the CDR3 is 17 residues long. The DNA shown is the 51-base CDR3, in frame from base 1. Points on this clone: Its target antigen remains unknown. The input lacks base qualities; no much larger clone sits a single base away.

Overall study outcomes, separate from this receptor: Only blood was sampled, and tissue TCR repertoires likely differ from those in blood. Sharing across a few donors was observed for about 4.8% of naive CD4, over 3% of naive CD8, 2.3% of memory CD4, and less than 0.45% of memory CD8 clonotypes. Because the study included only a small number of donors, the genetic and exposure-history diversity represented was limited. Compared with non-shared clonotypes, clonotypes shared by all four sorted-subset donors had higher generation probabilities. Estimated clonotype richness was generally larger for naive than for memory subsets. Rarefaction of sorted-subset datasets indicated incomplete sequencing despite the large sequencing depth. Pairwise subsampling indicated that sequencing depth was expected to affect the degree of clonotype sharing among donors.

The donors were healthy, HIV-negative adults who had no recently reported acute infections or vaccinations. All donors were Caucasian adults living in Nashville, Tennessee, USA. CD4+ T cells were enriched through magnetic negative selection, after which naive cells were positively selected on CD45RA and the remaining negative fraction served as the memory subset. After blood collection by leukapheresis, PBMCs were isolated using Ficoll-Histopaque density gradient centrifugation and then cryopreserved in the vapor phase of liquid nitrogen. Analytical flow cytometry was used to check the purity and quantity of every magnetically sorted T cell population. From each sorted fraction, genomic DNA was isolated and quantified by UV absorbance on a Nanodrop 2000c.

The receptor's source is a man younger than 30 in good health. The V gene is TRBV5-1 and the J gene is TRBJ2-7, with 9 central nucleotides matching TRBD1. Sample: naive CD4+ T cells sorted from blood. Taken with the paper, the label for cell subset or site translates to: CD45RA+ positively selected. The DNA reads as follows: TGCGCCAGCAGCTTTAGTCCCCTCGGGACAGGGTCCTACGAGCAGTACTTC. Its protein product is CASSFSPLGTGSYEQYF.